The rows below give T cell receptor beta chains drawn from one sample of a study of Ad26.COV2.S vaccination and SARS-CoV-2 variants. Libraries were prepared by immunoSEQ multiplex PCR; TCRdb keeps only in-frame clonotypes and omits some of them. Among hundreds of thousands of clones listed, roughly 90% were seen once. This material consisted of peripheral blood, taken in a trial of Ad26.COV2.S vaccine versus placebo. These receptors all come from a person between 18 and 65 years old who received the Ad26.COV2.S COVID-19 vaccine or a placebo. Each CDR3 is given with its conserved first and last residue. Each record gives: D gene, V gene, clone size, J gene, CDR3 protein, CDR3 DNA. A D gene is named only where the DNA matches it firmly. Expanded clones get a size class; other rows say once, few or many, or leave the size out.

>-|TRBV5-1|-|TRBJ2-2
CASSLKTGELFF
TGCGCCAGCAGCTTGAAAACCGGGGAGCTGTTTTTT
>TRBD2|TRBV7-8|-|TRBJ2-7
CASSLTVGTSGFYEQYF
TGTGCCAGCAGCTTGACCGTCGGGACTAGCGGATTCTACGAGCAGTACTTC
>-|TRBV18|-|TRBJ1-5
CASSPLADSNQPQHF
TGTGCCAGCTCACCATTGGCAGATAGCAATCAGCCCCAGCATTTT
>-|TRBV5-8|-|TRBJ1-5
CASSLSSGQTYSNQPQHF
TGTGCCAGCAGCTTGTCGTCTGGACAGACTTATAGCAATCAGCCCCAGCATTTT
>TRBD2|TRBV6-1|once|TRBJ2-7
CASSGIPGLAGRREQYF
TGTGCCAGCAGTGGTATACCGGGACTAGCGGGACGCCGAGAGCAGTACTTC
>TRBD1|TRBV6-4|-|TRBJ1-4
CASSPGTGTNEKLFF
TGTGCCAGCAGCCCCGGGACAGGAACTAATGAAAAACTGTTTTTT
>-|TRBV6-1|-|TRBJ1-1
CASSDPGENTEAFF
TGTGCCAGCAGTGACCCTGGGGAAAACACTGAAGCTTTCTTT
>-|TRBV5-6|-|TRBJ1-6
CASSLSTGKSLHF
TGTGCCAGCAGCTTGTCGACGGGAAAATCCCTCCACTTT
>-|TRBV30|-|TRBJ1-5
CAWSVGVYSNQPQHF
TGTGCCTGGAGTGTAGGAGTTTATAGCAATCAGCCCCAGCATTTT
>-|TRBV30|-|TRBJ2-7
CAWSGGGLYEQYF
TGTGCCTGGAGTGGAGGGGGTCTTTACGAGCAGTACTTC
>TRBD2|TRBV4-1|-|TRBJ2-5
CASSQDSGEGLETQYF
TGCGCCAGCAGCCAAGATTCGGGGGAGGGGCTAGAGACCCAGTACTTC
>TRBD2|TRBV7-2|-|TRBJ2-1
CASSLIRDYSVEQFF
TGTGCCAGCAGCTTAATCCGGGACTATTCAGTTGAGCAGTTCTTC
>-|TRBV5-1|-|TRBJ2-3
CASSATRIGDTQYF
TGCGCCAGCAGCGCGACTAGAATTGGAGATACGCAGTATTTT
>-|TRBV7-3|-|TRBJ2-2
CASSLSRATTGELFF
TGTGCCAGCAGCTTAAGTCGAGCGACCACCGGGGAGCTGTTTTTT
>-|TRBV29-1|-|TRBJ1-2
CSVGASEYGYTF
TGCAGCGTTGGGGCCAGTGAATATGGCTACACCTTC
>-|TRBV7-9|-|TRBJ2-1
CASSLDGVTNEQFF
TGTGCCAGCAGTCTAGACGGGGTAACCAATGAGCAGTTCTTC
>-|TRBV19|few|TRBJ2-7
CASSIGSDSPTYEQYF
TGTGCCAGTAGTATAGGCTCAGACAGTCCGACCTACGAGCAGTACTTC
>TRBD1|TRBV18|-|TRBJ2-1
CASSPRQGFTYNEQFF
TGTGCCAGCTCACCGAGACAGGGCTTCACCTACAATGAGCAGTTCTTC
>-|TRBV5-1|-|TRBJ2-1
CASSGGTSYNEQFF
TGCGCCAGCAGCGGAGGGACCTCCTACAATGAGCAGTTCTTC
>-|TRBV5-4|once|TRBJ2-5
CASSLRGETQYF
TGTGCCAGCAGCTTGCGCGGCGAGACCCAGTACTTC
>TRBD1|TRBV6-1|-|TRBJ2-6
CASSGGQGAAGANVLTF
TGTGCCAGCAGTGGTGGACAGGGGGCAGCCGGGGCCAACGTCCTGACTTTC
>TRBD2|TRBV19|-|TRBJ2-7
CATGTRRVHEQYF
TGTGCCACTGGGACTAGGAGGGTCCACGAGCAGTACTTC
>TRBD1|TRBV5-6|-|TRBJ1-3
CASTLQGALSGNTIYF
TGTGCCAGCACCTTACAGGGGGCCCTCTCTGGAAACACCATATATTTT
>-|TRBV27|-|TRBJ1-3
CASSKQGSAGNTIYF
TGTGCCAGCAGTAAACAGGGATCAGCCGGAAACACCATATATTTT
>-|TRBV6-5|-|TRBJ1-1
CASSIGLPTTEAFF
TGTGCCAGCAGTATAGGACTCCCCACGACTGAAGCTTTCTTT
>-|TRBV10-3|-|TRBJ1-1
CAISESKGTNTEAFF
TGTGCCATCAGTGAGTCGAAAGGGACTAACACTGAAGCTTTCTTT
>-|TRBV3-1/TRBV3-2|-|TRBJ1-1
CASSQGVGGTVITEAFF
TGTGCCAGCAGCCAAGGCGTCGGGGGCACGGTGATCACTGAAGCTTTCTTT
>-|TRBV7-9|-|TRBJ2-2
CATNLGRTNTGELFF
TGTGCCACCAATCTCGGGCGGACTAACACCGGGGAGCTGTTTTTT
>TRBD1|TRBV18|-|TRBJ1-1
CASSPTDRDTEAFF
TGTGCCAGCTCACCAACCGACAGGGACACTGAAGCTTTCTTT
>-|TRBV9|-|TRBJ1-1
CASSVAANTEAFF
TGTGCCAGCAGCGTAGCTGCGAACACTGAAGCTTTCTTT
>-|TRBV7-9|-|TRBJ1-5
CASSRDGLNQPQHF
TGTGCCAGCAGCCGGGACGGTCTCAATCAGCCCCAGCATTTT
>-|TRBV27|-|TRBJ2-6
CASSPLRANVLTF
TGTGCCAGCAGCCCCCTGAGGGCCAACGTCCTGACTTTC
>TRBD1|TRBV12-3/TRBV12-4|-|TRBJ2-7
CASSKGQGYEQYF
TGTGCCAGCAGTAAAGGACAGGGCTACGAGCAGTACTTC
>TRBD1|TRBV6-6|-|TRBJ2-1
CASSYGRDRAYNEQFF
TGTGCCAGCAGTTATGGTAGGGACAGGGCTTACAATGAGCAGTTCTTC
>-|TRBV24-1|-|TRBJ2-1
CATGASDNEQFF
TGTGCCACCGGGGCGTCAGACAATGAGCAGTTCTTC
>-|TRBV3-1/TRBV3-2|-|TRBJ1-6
CASSQGQSWSPLHF
TGTGCCAGCAGCCAAGGACAGTCATGGTCACCCCTCCACTTT
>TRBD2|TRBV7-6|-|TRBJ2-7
CASSLAPAGRDEQYF
TGTGCCAGCAGCTTAGCCCCAGCGGGGAGGGACGAGCAGTACTTC
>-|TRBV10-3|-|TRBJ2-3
CAISKSGSSTDTQYF
TGTGCCATCAGTAAAAGCGGATCTAGCACAGATACGCAGTATTTT
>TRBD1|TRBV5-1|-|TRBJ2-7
CASSYEPGQGAYEQYF
TGCGCCAGCAGCTATGAGCCGGGACAGGGGGCTTACGAGCAGTACTTC
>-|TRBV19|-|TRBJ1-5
CASSWGNNQPQHF
TGTGCCAGTAGTTGGGGGAACAATCAGCCCCAGCATTTT
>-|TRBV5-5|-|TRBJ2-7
CASSLELLDYEQYF
TGTGCCAGCAGCTTGGAGTTATTGGACTACGAGCAGTACTTC
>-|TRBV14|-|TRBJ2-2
CASSQGTYLVTGELFF
TGTGCCAGCAGCCAAGGGACCTACCTTGTCACCGGGGAGCTGTTTTTT
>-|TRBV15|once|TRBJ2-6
CATSKGGSGANVLTF
TGTGCCACCAGCAAAGGTGGGAGTGGGGCCAACGTCCTGACTTTC
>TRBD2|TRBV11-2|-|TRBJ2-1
CASSLVGIAGAEQFF
TGTGCCAGCAGCTTGGTGGGCATAGCGGGAGCTGAGCAGTTCTTC
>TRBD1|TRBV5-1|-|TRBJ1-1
CASSGQGITEAFF
TGCGCCAGCAGCGGACAGGGCATCACTGAAGCTTTCTTT
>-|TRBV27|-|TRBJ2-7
CASSFLNAYEQYF
TGTGCCAGCAGTTTTCTCAACGCCTACGAGCAGTACTTC
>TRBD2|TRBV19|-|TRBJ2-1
CASLSTSGRYNEQFF
TGTGCCAGTTTGTCGACTAGCGGGAGATACAATGAGCAGTTCTTC
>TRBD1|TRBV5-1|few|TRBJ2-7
CASSAPGQGYEQYF
TGCGCCAGCAGCGCCCCGGGACAGGGCTACGAGCAGTACTTC
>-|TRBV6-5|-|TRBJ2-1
CASSYSTFYNEQFF
TGTGCCAGCAGTTACTCGACATTCTACAATGAGCAGTTCTTC